The sequence of this T cell receptor beta chain was determined in a study of blood T cell repertoires in COVID-19. As processed by the authors: Reference gene primer amplification gave estimated nucleated cell counts. Produced via immunoSEQ multiplex PCR; TCRdb's table is partial and in-frame only. V, J and clone size are taken as reported in that table, and D and trimming were inferred from the DNA itself. The table records roughly 140,000 clones, around 81% of them present only once. With V trimmed by 4 bases and J by 5 bases, 15 bases remained unmatched. The germline gives CDR1 ENHRY, CDR2 SYGVKD. CDR3 length: 17 residues.

V and J are TRBV10-3 and TRBJ2-7; 9 nucleotides line up with TRBD1. The receptor's source is a human donor in a cohort sampled during active COVID-19. Source material: peripheral blood. The CDR3 bases are TGTGCCATCAGTGTAGGGGGATCCGGGACAGGGTTAGACGAGCAGTACTTC. It codes for CAISVGGSGTGLDEQYF.